This is a list of T cell receptor beta chains from one sample in a study of T cells in Graves' hyperthyroidism and ophthalmopathy. TCRdb passed the multiplex PCR reads through MiXCR, listing each CDR3 protein once. Among fewer than 450,000 distinct CDR3 sequences listed, about 18% were seen once. Sequencing was done on a sample of blood. These receptors all come from a woman in her thirties with Graves' hyperthyroidism that later progressed to Graves' ophthalmopathy. Each CDR3 is given with its conserved first and last residue. The D gene is left open where the match is weak. Only some rows state a clone size, as once, few, many or a class for expanded clones.

V	D	size	J	DNA	CDR3
TRBV3-1	NA	many	TRBJ2-3	TGTGCCAGCAGCCAAGCACTTCGGACAGTAAAAACAGATACGCAGTATTTT	CASSQALRTVKTDTQYF
TRBV5-1	NA	many	TRBJ2-3	TGCGCCAGCAGCTTGTGGGGGCGGGATTACACAGATACGCAGTATTTT	CASSLWGRDYTDTQYF
TRBV24-1	TRBD2	many	TRBJ2-1	TGTGCCACCAGTGATCAACTTCAACTAGCGGGTAGGAAAGATGAGCAGTTCTTC	CATSDQLQLAGRKDEQFF
TRBV27	NA	many	TRBJ1-6	TGTGCCAGTAGTAGCTCCTATAATTCACCCCTCCACTTT	CASSSSYNSPLHF
TRBV11-2	TRBD1	many	TRBJ2-3	TGTGCCAGCAGCTGGGGGACAGGGACGAGTACGCAGTATTTT	CASSWGTGTSTQYF
TRBV6-1	NA	NA	TRBJ1-5	TGTGCCAGGGGAGGGGACGGCGATCAGCCCCAGCATTTT	CARGGDGDQPQHF
TRBV29-1	NA	few	TRBJ1-1	TGCAGCGTTGTTTTGACAGTTGAAGCTTTCTTT	CSVVLTVEAFF
TRBV27	TRBD1	many	TRBJ2-2	TGTGCCAGCAGTTACGTGACAGGGACCGGGGAGCTGTTTTTT	CASSYVTGTGELFF
TRBV30	TRBD1	few	TRBJ2-7	TGTGCCTGGAGTGTCGGGACAGGGGCGTATGAGCAGTACTTC	CAWSVGTGAYEQYF
TRBV27	TRBD1	many	TRBJ2-2	TGTGCCAGCAGTTCCCAACAGGGGGCCTACACCGGGGAGCTGTTTTTT	CASSSQQGAYTGELFF
TRBV20-1	NA	many	TRBJ2-1	TGCAGTGCTATTTATCGGAATGAGCAGTTCTTC	CSAIYRNEQFF
TRBV18	NA	NA	TRBJ1-5	TGTGCCAGCTCATCGGAAGGTTATAGCAATCAGCCCCAGCGTTTT	CASSSEGYSNQPQRF
TRBV15	NA	few	TRBJ1-2	TGTGCCACCAGCAGAGATTATACCTTTCGAACTACTGGCTACACCTTC	CATSRDYTFRTTGYTF
TRBV2	TRBD2	many	TRBJ2-1	TGTGCCAGCAATTCCTGGGGAGCGGGAGATACCCCCTACAATGAGCAGTTCTTC	CASNSWGAGDTPYNEQFF
TRBV25-1	NA	many	TRBJ1-3	TGTGCCAGCACCAATACAGGGCGCGGAAACACCATATATTTT	CASTNTGRGNTIYF
TRBV7-9	TRBD2	many	TRBJ2-1	TGTGCCAGCAGTTCATACGCGGATAGCGGGAGCTCCTACAATGAGCAGTTCTTC	CASSSYADSGSSYNEQFF
TRBV2	NA	many	TRBJ1-2	TGTGCCAGCAGGATGCTTATTTGGGATGGCTACACCTTC	CASRMLIWDGYTF
TRBV29-1	TRBD1	few	TRBJ2-5	TGCAGCGTCATAGAGACAGGGGGGGGAGAGACCCAGTACTTC	CSVIETGGGETQYF
TRBV20-1	NA	few	TRBJ2-2	TGCAGTGCTAGAGATCTTACAGGGACCACCGGGGAGCTGTTTTTT	CSARDLTGTTGELFF
TRBV5-8	NA	many	TRBJ1-2	TGTGCCAGCAGCTTGTGGTCTGGCTACACCTTC	CASSLWSGYTF
TRBV7-9	TRBD1	many	TRBJ2-5	TGTGCCAGCAGCTTACCGCAACAACAGGGGCTAGAGACCCAGTACTTC	CASSLPQQQGLETQYF
TRBV2	TRBD1	many	TRBJ1-5	TGTGCCAGCCGACAGGGCTTAATGAGCAATCAGCCCCAGCATTTT	CASRQGLMSNQPQHF
TRBV27	NA	many	TRBJ2-7	TGTGCCAGCAGCCTCGGGACAACCTCCTACGAGCAGTACTTC	CASSLGTTSYEQYF
TRBV18	NA	few	TRBJ2-7	TGTGCCAGCTCACCTCTGGCGGGAAGCTCCTACGAGCAGTACTTC	CASSPLAGSSYEQYF
TRBV12-3/TRBV12-4	NA	many	TRBJ1-5	TGTGCCAGCAGTTTGTCAGGTCGGGACAATCAGCCCCAGCATTTT	CASSLSGRDNQPQHF
TRBV10-3	NA	once	TRBJ2-2	TGTGCCATCAGTGAGTCGACGGCTAGCGAGTACACCGGGGAGCTGTTTTTT	CAISESTASEYTGELFF
TRBV11-1	NA	NA	TRBJ1-3	TGTGCCAGCAGCGAAAAGATCCACCCCGGGGACGGGACCGTATATTTT	CASSEKIHPGDGTVYF
TRBV12-3/TRBV12-4	NA	NA	TRBJ2-2	TGTGCCAGCAGTGTTTCGACAGTCGGGAACACCGGGGAGCTGTTTTTT	CASSVSTVGNTGELFF
TRBV20-1	TRBD1	many	TRBJ1-5	TGCAGTGCTAGGGAGGACAGGGCCGGCGGACCCCAGCATTTT	CSAREDRAGGPQHF
TRBV28	NA	many	TRBJ1-2	NA	CASSSSRGHLNILAQYGYTF
TRBV12-3/TRBV12-4	NA	many	TRBJ2-7	TGTGCCAGCAGTGGTGACAGCTTGTACGAGCAGTACTTC	CASSGDSLYEQYF
TRBV12-3/TRBV12-4	TRBD2	many	TRBJ2-7	TGTGCCAGCAGTTCCCCCGAGGGTAGCGGGGGAACCCGAGCCTACGAGCAGTACTTC	CASSSPEGSGGTRAYEQYF
TRBV3-1	NA	NA	TRBJ1-2	TGTGCCAGCAGCCAAGGGGTGGTTTCCTACGGCTACACCTTC	CASSQGVVSYGYTF
TRBV7-8	NA	NA	TRBJ2-2	TGTGCCAGCAGCTTAAGGGGGAATATCGGGGAGCTGTTTTTT	CASSLRGNIGELFF
TRBV4-1	NA	NA	TRBJ2-5	TGCGCCAGCAGCCAAGATGTAAGGGACCAAGAGACCCAGTACTTC	CASSQDVRDQETQYF
TRBV28	TRBD2	many	TRBJ2-2	TGTGCCAGCAGTTTATGGACGGGGGAGGGGACCGGGGAGCTGTTTTTT	CASSLWTGEGTGELFF
TRBV12-3/TRBV12-4	TRBD2	many	TRBJ2-3	TGTGCCAGCACCCTAGCGGCTTCCACAGATACGCAGTATTTT	CASTLAASTDTQYF
TRBV30	NA	many	TRBJ2-7	TGTGCCTGGAGCACGATGGGCTACGAGCAGTACTTC	CAWSTMGYEQYF
TRBV12-3/TRBV12-4	NA	many	TRBJ1-1	TGTGCCAGCAGTGCCAGGGGTACCATTGAAGCTTTCTTT	CASSARGTIEAFF
TRBV5-5	NA	once	TRBJ1-5	TGTGCCAGCAGCTTTTCGCCGTCCGGGAGCAATCAGCCCCAGCAGTTT	CASSFSPSGSNQPQQF
TRBV20-1	TRBD2	many	TRBJ2-3	TGCAGTGCTAGCGATCCCCTGGAAGCGGGGGGTGGCACAGATACGCAGTATTTT	CSASDPLEAGGGTDTQYF
TRBV4-1	NA	few	TRBJ2-1	TGCGCCAGCAGCCAAGAACCCGGGGGGACAGCGGGCTATGAGCAGTTCTTC	CASSQEPGGTAGYEQFF
TRBV6-5	NA	many	TRBJ1-2	TGTGCCAGCAGTTACGCCCCCTCGCCAAACTATGGCTACACCTTC	CASSYAPSPNYGYTF
TRBV6-1	NA	many	TRBJ2-7	TGTGCCAGCAGTGGTCTAGCTGGGGGCTCCTACGAGCAGTACTTC	CASSGLAGGSYEQYF
TRBV11-2	NA	many	TRBJ2-7	TGTGCCAGCAGCTTGGGACGGACCTACGAGCAGTACTTC	CASSLGRTYEQYF
TRBV20-1	NA	many	TRBJ1-1	TGCAGTGCTAGAGATCTCGCAGAATCGGCTCCGGAAGCTTTCTTT	CSARDLAESAPEAFF
TRBV20-1	NA	few	TRBJ2-7	TGCAGTGCTAGAGATATGTCCCAGTGGGGCGCGGGGTACGAGCAGTACTTC	CSARDMSQWGAGYEQYF
TRBV12-3/TRBV12-4	NA	many	TRBJ1-2	TGTGCCAGCGGGCTAACAGGGAGCTCGAATGGCTACACCTTC	CASGLTGSSNGYTF
TRBV13	TRBD2	few	TRBJ2-1	TGTGCCAGCAGCACAATCACTAGCGGGGCCTACAATGAGCAGTTCTTC	CASSTITSGAYNEQFF
TRBV27	TRBD1	many	TRBJ1-1	TGTGCCAGCAGTCTTGGGACAGGGGGCCCGGCTTTCTTT	CASSLGTGGPAFF
TRBV29-1	TRBD1	NA	TRBJ2-7	TGCAGCGTTGAAGGTCTTCGGGACAGAAAAGAGCAGTACTTC	CSVEGLRDRKEQYF
TRBV5-1	TRBD1	many	TRBJ1-2	TGCGCCAGCAGCGAGAAACAGACAGGGGAGGGCTACACCTTC	CASSEKQTGEGYTF